These 2 T cell receptor beta chains share one sample of origin, sequenced in a study of CD8 T cells in Susac syndrome. Reverse transcription of 0.5 to 1 ug RNA was carried out with random hexamers. TCRdb independently ran MiXCR on the immunoSEQ multiplex PCR reads; one entry per CDR3 protein. The sample holds roughly 400,000 distinct CDR3 sequences, around 85% seen once. The sequenced sample consisted of CD8+ T cells from PBMCs. These receptors were taken from a human donor with multiple sclerosis.

The chain is built from TRBV20-1 and TRBJ2-1; D is possibly TRBD1 (5 bases). In germline, CDR1 is DFQATT, CDR2 SNEGSKA (reference sequence). The CDR3 covers 15 residues. The ends were cut back, 5 bases at V and 0 bases at J, with 14 bases in the middle. DNA of the CDR3: TGCAGTGCTGCCCTAGACAGTAGCTCCTACAATGAGCAGTTCTTC. It encodes CSAALDSSSYNEQFF.

This rearrangement joins TRBV19 to TRBJ2-1, with 9 positions matching TRBD2. The CDR3 extends over 16 amino acids. CDR1 LNHDA and CDR2 SQIVND come from the germline V gene (reference sequence). Germline trimming cut 5 bases from V and 8 bases from J; bases unmatched to any gene: 13. Here the CDR3 reads CASSSYSGSLLDEQFF. CDR3 in DNA: TGTGCCAGTAGTTCCTATAGCGGGAGCTTATTGGATGAGCAGTTCTTC. Full variable domain (remainder filled in from reference TRBV19 and TRBJ2-1): DGGITQSPKYLFRKEGQNVTLSCEQNLNHDAMYWYRQDPGQGLRLIYYSQIVNDFQKGDIAEGYSVSREKKESFPLTVTSAQKNPTAFYLCASSSYSGSLLDEQFFGPGTRLTVL.